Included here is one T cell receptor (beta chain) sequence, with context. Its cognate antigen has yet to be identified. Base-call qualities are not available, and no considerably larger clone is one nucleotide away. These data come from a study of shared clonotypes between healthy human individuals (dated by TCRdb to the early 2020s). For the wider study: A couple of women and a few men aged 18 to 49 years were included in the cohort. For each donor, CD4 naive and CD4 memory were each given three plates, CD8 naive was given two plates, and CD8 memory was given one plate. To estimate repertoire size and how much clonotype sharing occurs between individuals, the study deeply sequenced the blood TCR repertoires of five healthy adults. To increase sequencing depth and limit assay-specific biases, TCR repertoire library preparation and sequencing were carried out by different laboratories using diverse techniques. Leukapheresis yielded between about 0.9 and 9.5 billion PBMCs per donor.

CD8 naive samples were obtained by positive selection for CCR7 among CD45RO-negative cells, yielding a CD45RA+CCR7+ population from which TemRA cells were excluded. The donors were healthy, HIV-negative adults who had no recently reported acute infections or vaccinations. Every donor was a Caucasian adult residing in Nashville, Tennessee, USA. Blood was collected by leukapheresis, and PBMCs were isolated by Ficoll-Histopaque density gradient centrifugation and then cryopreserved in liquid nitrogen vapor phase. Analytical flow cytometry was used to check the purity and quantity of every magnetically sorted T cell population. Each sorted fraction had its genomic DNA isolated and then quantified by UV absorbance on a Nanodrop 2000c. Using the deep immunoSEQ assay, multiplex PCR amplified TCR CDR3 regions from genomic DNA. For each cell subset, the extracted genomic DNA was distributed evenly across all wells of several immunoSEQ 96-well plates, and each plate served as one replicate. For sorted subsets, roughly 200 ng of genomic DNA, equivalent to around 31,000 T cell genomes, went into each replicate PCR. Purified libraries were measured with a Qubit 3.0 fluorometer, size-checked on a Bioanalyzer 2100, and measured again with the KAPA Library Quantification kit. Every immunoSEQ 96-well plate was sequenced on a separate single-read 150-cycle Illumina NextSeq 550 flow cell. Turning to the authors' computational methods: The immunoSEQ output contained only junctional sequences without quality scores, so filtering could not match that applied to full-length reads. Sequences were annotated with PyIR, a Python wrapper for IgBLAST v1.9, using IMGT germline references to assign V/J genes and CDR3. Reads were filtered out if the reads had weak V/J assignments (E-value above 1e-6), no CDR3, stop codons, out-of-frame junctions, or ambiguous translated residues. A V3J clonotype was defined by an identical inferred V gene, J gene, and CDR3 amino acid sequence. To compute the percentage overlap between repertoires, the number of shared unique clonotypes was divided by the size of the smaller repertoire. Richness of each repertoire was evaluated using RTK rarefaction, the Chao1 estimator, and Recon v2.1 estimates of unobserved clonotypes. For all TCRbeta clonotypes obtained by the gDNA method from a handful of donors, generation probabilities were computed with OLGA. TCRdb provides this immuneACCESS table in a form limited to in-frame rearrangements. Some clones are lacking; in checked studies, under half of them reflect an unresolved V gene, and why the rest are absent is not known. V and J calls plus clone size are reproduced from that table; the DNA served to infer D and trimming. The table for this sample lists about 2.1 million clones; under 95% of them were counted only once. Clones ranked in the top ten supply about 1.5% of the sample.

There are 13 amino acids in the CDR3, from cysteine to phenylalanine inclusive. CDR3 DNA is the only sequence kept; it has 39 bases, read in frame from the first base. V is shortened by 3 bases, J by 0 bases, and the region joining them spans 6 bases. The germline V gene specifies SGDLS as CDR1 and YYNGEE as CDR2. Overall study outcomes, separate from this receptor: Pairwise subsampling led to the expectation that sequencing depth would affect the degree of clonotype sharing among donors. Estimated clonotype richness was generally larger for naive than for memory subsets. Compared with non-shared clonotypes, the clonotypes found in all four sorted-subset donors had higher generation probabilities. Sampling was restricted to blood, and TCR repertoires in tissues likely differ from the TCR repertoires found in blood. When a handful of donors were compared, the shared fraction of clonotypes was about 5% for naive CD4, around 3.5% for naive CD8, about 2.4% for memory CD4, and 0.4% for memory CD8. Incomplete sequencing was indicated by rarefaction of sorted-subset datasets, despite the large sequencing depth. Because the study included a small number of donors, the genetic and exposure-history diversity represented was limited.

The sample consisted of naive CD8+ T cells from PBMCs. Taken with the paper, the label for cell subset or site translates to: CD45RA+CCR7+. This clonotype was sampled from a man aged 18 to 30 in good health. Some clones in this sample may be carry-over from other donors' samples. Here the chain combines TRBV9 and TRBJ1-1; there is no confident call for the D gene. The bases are TGTGCCAGCAGCGCCGCGATGAACACTGAAGCTTTCTTT. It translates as CASSAAMNTEAFF. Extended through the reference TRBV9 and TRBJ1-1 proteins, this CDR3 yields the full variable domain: DSGVTQTPKHLITATGQRVTLRCSPRSGDLSVYWYQQSLDQGLQFLIQYYNGEERAKGNILERFSAQQFPDLHSELNLSSLELGDSALYFCASSAAMNTEAFFGQGTRLTVV.